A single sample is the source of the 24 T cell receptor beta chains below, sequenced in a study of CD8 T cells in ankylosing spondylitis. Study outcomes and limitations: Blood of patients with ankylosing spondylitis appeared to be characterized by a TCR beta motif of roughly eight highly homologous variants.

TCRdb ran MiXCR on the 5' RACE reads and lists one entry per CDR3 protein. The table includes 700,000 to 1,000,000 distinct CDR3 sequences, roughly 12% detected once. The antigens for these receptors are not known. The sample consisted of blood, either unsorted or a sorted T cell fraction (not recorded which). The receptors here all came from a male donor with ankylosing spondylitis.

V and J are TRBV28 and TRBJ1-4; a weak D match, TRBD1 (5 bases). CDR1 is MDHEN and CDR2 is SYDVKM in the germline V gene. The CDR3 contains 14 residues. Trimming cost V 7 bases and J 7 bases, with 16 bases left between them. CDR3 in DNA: TGTGCCAGCACCTCTTCCAGGGAAGGTGAAAAACTGTTTTTT. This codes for CASTSSREGEKLFF.

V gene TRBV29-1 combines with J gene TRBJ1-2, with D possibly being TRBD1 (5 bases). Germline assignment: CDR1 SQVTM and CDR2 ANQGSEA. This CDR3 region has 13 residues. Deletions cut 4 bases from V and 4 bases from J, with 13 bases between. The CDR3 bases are TGCAGCGTTGGGGGGGGGTTTTCCTATGGCTACACCTTC. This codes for CSVGGGFSYGYTF. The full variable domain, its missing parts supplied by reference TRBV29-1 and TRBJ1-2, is SAVISQKPSRDICQRGTSLTIQCQVDSQVTMMFWYRQQPGQSLTLIATANQGSEATYESGFVIDKFPISRPNLTFSTLTVSNMSPEDSSIYLCSVGGGFSYGYTFGSGTRLTVV.

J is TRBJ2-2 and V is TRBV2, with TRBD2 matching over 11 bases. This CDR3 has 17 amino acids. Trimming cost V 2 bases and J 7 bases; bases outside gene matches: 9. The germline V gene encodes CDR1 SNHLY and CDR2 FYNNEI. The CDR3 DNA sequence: TGTGCCAGCAGTGAACTAGCGGGGGGTTCTCCCGTCGGGGAGCTGTTTTTT. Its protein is CASSELAGGSPVGELFF.

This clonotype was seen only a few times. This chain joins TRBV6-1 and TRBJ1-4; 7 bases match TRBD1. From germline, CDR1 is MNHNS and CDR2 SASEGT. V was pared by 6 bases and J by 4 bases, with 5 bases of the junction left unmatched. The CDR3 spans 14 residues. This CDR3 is CASRTDRVNEKLFF. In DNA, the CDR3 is TGTGCCAGCAGGACCGACAGGGTTAATGAAAAACTGTTTTTT.

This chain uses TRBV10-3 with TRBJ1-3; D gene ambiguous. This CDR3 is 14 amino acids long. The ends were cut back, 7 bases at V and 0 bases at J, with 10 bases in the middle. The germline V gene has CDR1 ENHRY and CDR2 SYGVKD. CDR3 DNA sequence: TGTGCCATCACATCGGGAAACTCTGGAAACACCATATATTTT. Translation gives CAITSGNSGNTIYF.

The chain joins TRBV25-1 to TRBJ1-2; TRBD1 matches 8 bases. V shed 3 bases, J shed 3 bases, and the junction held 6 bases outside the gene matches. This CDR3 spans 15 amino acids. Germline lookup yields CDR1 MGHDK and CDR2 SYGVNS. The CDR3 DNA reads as TGTGCCAGCAGTGATTCGACAGGGGCGGACTATGGCTACACCTTC. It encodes CASSDSTGADYGYTF.

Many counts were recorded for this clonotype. The CDR3 loop reads CSVGSTGLRGYNEQFF. The CDR3 DNA follows: TGCAGCGTTGGCTCGACAGGGCTAAGGGGCTACAATGAGCAGTTCTTC. The rearrangement links TRBV29-1 to TRBJ2-1; 7 bases line up with TRBD1. The V gene end was trimmed by 4 bases and the J gene end by 3 bases; junction bases not matched to a gene: 12. The CDR3 spans 16 residues. CDR1 and CDR2 (germline): SQVTM, ANQGSEA.

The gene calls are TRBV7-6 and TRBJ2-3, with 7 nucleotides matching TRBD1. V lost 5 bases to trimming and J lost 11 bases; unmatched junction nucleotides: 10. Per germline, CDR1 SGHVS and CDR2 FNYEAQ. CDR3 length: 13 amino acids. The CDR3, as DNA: TGTGCCAGCAGCCTCTATGGTCGGGACAGGCAGTATTTT. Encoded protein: CASSLYGRDRQYF. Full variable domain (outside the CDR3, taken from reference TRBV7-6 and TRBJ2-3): GAGVSQSPRYKVTKRGQDVALRCDPISGHVSLYWYRQALGQGPEFLTYFNYEAQQDKSGLPNDRFSAERPEGSISTLTIQRTEQRDSAMYRCASSLYGRDRQYFGPGTRLTVL.

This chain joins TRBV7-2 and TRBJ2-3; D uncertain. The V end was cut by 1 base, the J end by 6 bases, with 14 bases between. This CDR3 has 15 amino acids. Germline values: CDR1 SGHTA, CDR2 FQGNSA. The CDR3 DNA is TGTGCCAGCAGCTTAGGCTTCGTGTCGTCGGATACGCAGTATTTT. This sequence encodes CASSLGFVSSDTQYF. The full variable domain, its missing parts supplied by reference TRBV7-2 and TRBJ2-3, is GAGVSQSPSNKVTEKGKDVELRCDPISGHTALYWYRQSLGQGLEFLIYFQGNSAPDKSGLPSDRFSAERTGGSVSTLTIQRTQQEDSAVYLCASSLGFVSSDTQYFGPGTRLTVL.

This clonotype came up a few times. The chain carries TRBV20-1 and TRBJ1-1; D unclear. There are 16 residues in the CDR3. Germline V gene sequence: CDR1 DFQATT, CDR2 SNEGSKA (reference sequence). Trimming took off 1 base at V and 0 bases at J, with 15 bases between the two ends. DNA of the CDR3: TGCAGTGCTAGAGTCCCGTACGTACCGTTGAACACTGAAGCTTTCTTT. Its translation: CSARVPYVPLNTEAFF.

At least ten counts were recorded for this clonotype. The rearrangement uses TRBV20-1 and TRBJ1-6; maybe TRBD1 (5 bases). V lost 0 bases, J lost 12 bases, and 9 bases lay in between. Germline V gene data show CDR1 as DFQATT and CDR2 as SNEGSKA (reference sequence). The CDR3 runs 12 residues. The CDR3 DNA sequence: TGCAGTGCTAGAGATAAAGGGGTACCCCTCCACTTT. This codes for CSARDKGVPLHF.

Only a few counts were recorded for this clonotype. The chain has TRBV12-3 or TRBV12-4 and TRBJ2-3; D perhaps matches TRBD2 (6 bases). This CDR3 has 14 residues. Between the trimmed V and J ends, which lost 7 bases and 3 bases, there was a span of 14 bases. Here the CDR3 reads CASTSIGGTDTQYF. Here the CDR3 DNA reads TGTGCCAGCACCTCAATTGGGGGGACAGATACGCAGTATTTT.

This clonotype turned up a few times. In DNA form, the CDR3 reads TGTGCCAGCAGTGTGGACAGGGCCACTGAGCAGTTCTTC. The encoded protein is CASSVDRATEQFF. J is TRBJ2-1 and V is TRBV28; TRBD1 agrees at 8 bases. The CDR3 runs 13 residues. Trimming took 5 bases from V and 9 from J; bases not matched to a gene: 6. The germline V gene encodes CDR1 MDHEN and CDR2 SYDVKM.

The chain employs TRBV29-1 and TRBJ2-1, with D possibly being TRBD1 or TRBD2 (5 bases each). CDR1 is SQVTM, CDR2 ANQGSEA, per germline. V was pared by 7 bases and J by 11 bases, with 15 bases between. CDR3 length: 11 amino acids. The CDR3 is CSAYSGRQQFF. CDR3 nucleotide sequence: TGCAGCGCCTACTCGGGACGCCAGCAGTTCTTC.

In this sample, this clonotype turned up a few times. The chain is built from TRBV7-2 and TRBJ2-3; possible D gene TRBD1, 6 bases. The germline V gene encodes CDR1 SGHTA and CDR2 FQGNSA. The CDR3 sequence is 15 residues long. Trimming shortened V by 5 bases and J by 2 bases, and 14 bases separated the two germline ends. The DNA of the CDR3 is TGTGCCAGCAGCATCGGGGTGGGGGCCACAGATACGCAGTATTTT. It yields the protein CASSIGVGATDTQYF.

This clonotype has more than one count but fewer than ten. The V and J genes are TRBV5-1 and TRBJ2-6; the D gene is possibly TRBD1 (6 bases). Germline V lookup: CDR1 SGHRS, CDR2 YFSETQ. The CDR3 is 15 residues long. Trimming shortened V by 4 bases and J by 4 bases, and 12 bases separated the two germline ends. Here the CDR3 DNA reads TGCGCCAGCAGCCAAGCAGGGGCGGGGGCCAACGTCCTGACTTTC. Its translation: CASSQAGAGANVLTF.

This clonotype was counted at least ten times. CDR3 residues: CSVAALGSTEAFF. CDR3 coding DNA: TGCAGCGTTGCCGCCTTGGGGTCCACTGAAGCTTTCTTT. The rearrangement joins TRBV29-1 to TRBJ1-1; D unresolved. The germline V gene encodes CDR1 SQVTM and CDR2 ANQGSEA. The CDR3 is 13 amino acids. V gave up 4 bases and J gave up 4 bases, with 13 bases separating them.

As DNA, the CDR3 is TGTGCCAGCAGTTCTTACAGGGGTCCCCACAATGAGCAGTTCTTC. Translating gives CASSSYRGPHNEQFF. The V call is TRBV6-2 or TRBV6-3, the J call TRBJ2-1; the match to TRBD1 covers 7 bases. J lost 5 bases, V lost 4 bases, and 8 bases had no gene match. The CDR3 has 15 amino acids. Germline V gives CDR1 MNHEY, CDR2 SVGEGT.

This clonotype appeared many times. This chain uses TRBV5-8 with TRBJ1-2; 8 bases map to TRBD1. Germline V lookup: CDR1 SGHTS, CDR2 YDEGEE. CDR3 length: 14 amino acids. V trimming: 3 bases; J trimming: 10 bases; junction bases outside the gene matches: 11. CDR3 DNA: TGTGCCAGCAGCTCCCCGACAGGGGTTAAGGCCTACACCTTC. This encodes CASSSPTGVKAYTF. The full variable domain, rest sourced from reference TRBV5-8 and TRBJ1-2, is EAGVTQSPTHLIKTRGQQATLRCSPISGHTSVYWYQQALGLGLQFLLWYDEGEERNRGNFPPRFSGRQFPNYSSELNVNALELEDSALYLCASSSPTGVKAYTFGSGTRLTVV.

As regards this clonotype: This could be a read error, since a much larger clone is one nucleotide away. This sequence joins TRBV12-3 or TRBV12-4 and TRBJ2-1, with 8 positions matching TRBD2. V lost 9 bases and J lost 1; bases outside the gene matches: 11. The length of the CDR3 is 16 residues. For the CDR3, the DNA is TGTGCCAGAAGGCCGGAACTAGCGGATTCCTACAATGAGCAGTTCTTC. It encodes CARRPELADSYNEQFF.

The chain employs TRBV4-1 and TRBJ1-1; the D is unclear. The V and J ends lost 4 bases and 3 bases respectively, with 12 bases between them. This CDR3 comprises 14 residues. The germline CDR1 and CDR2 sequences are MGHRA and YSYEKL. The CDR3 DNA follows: TGCGCCAGCAGCCGTGATGGGAGAGACACTGAAGCTTTCTTT. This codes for CASSRDGRDTEAFF.

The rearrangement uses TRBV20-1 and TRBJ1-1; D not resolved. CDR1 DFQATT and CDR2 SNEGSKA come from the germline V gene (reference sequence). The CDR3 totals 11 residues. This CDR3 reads CSRPWNTEAFF. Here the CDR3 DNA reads TGCAGCAGGCCTTGGAACACTGAAGCTTTCTTT.

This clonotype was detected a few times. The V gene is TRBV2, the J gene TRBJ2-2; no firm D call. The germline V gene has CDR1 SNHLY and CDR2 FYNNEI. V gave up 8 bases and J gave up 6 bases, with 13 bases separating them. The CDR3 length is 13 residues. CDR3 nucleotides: TGTGCCAGCCGCGGAAGCTCGGCCGGGGAGCTGTTTTTT. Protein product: CASRGSSAGELFF.

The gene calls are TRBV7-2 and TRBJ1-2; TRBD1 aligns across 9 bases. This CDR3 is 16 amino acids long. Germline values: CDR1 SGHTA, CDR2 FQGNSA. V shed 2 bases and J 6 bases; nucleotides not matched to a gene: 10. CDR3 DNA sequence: TGTGCCAGCAGCTTACTAAGTCCCGGGACAGGGAATGGCTACACCTTC. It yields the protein CASSLLSPGTGNGYTF.